This TCR beta chain was captured in a study of cytomegalovirus exposure and HLA in healthy donors. General study results and limits: TRBV6-2, TRBV6-3 and some other V segments were excluded as indistinguishable. The study recorded about 160 TCR beta chains that were cytomegalovirus-associated. Reports state that TCR beta sequences accurately predicted most subjects' HLA-A and HLA-B alleles. Reports credit the classifier with highly specific, highly sensitive diagnosis of cytomegalovirus status.

Both 60 Vbeta primers and 13 Jbeta primers went into the PCR. Clones were read by immunoSEQ multiplex PCR, and TCRdb kept only the in-frame ones, dropping some. The data hold nearly 95,000 clones, with less than 10% observed a single time. This clone was observed a few times. Antigen specificity is unknown. Looked up from germline, CDR1 is SQVTM and CDR2 is ANQGSEA. This CDR3 spans 15 amino acids. The V segment lost 2 bases and the J segment 6 bases; nucleotides outside the gene matches: 8. The clonotype was recovered from a man aged 50 to 59 in good health and CMV-seronegative. The J gene is TRBJ2-1, the V gene TRBV29-1; 9 bases match TRBD2. Sequencing was performed on PBMCs. This chain's CDR3 is CSVETASGTPNEQFF. In DNA form, the CDR3 reads TGCAGCGTTGAAACTGCTAGCGGGACCCCCAATGAGCAGTTCTTC.